The clone carrying this T cell receptor beta chain is a singleton in its sample. Its target is not known. This sample was taken from a study of T cell responses to AZD1222 COVID-19 vaccine. The CDR3 runs 15 residues. The ends were cut back, 5 bases at V and 1 base at J, with 14 bases in the middle. Germline V gives CDR1 MGHDK, CDR2 SYGVNS. Sequencing was performed with immunoSEQ multiplex PCR; in TCRdb, only in-frame clones are kept and a portion is missing. The table lists roughly 140,000 clones, approximately 90% of them singletons. General study points: Baseline seropositivity characterized only a handful of AZD1222 recipients. Across the whole spike, CD4 TCRs peaked at regions 160-218 and 743-854.

Sequenced material: peripheral blood, taken on day 0 of AZD1222 vaccination. This TCR was sampled from an adult in good health. The chain has TRBV25-1 and TRBJ2-5, with a possible D match to TRBD1 (6 bases). CDR3 loop: CASSQPGQLQETQYF. As DNA, the CDR3 is TGTGCCAGCAGTCAACCGGGACAACTCCAAGAGACCCAGTACTTC.